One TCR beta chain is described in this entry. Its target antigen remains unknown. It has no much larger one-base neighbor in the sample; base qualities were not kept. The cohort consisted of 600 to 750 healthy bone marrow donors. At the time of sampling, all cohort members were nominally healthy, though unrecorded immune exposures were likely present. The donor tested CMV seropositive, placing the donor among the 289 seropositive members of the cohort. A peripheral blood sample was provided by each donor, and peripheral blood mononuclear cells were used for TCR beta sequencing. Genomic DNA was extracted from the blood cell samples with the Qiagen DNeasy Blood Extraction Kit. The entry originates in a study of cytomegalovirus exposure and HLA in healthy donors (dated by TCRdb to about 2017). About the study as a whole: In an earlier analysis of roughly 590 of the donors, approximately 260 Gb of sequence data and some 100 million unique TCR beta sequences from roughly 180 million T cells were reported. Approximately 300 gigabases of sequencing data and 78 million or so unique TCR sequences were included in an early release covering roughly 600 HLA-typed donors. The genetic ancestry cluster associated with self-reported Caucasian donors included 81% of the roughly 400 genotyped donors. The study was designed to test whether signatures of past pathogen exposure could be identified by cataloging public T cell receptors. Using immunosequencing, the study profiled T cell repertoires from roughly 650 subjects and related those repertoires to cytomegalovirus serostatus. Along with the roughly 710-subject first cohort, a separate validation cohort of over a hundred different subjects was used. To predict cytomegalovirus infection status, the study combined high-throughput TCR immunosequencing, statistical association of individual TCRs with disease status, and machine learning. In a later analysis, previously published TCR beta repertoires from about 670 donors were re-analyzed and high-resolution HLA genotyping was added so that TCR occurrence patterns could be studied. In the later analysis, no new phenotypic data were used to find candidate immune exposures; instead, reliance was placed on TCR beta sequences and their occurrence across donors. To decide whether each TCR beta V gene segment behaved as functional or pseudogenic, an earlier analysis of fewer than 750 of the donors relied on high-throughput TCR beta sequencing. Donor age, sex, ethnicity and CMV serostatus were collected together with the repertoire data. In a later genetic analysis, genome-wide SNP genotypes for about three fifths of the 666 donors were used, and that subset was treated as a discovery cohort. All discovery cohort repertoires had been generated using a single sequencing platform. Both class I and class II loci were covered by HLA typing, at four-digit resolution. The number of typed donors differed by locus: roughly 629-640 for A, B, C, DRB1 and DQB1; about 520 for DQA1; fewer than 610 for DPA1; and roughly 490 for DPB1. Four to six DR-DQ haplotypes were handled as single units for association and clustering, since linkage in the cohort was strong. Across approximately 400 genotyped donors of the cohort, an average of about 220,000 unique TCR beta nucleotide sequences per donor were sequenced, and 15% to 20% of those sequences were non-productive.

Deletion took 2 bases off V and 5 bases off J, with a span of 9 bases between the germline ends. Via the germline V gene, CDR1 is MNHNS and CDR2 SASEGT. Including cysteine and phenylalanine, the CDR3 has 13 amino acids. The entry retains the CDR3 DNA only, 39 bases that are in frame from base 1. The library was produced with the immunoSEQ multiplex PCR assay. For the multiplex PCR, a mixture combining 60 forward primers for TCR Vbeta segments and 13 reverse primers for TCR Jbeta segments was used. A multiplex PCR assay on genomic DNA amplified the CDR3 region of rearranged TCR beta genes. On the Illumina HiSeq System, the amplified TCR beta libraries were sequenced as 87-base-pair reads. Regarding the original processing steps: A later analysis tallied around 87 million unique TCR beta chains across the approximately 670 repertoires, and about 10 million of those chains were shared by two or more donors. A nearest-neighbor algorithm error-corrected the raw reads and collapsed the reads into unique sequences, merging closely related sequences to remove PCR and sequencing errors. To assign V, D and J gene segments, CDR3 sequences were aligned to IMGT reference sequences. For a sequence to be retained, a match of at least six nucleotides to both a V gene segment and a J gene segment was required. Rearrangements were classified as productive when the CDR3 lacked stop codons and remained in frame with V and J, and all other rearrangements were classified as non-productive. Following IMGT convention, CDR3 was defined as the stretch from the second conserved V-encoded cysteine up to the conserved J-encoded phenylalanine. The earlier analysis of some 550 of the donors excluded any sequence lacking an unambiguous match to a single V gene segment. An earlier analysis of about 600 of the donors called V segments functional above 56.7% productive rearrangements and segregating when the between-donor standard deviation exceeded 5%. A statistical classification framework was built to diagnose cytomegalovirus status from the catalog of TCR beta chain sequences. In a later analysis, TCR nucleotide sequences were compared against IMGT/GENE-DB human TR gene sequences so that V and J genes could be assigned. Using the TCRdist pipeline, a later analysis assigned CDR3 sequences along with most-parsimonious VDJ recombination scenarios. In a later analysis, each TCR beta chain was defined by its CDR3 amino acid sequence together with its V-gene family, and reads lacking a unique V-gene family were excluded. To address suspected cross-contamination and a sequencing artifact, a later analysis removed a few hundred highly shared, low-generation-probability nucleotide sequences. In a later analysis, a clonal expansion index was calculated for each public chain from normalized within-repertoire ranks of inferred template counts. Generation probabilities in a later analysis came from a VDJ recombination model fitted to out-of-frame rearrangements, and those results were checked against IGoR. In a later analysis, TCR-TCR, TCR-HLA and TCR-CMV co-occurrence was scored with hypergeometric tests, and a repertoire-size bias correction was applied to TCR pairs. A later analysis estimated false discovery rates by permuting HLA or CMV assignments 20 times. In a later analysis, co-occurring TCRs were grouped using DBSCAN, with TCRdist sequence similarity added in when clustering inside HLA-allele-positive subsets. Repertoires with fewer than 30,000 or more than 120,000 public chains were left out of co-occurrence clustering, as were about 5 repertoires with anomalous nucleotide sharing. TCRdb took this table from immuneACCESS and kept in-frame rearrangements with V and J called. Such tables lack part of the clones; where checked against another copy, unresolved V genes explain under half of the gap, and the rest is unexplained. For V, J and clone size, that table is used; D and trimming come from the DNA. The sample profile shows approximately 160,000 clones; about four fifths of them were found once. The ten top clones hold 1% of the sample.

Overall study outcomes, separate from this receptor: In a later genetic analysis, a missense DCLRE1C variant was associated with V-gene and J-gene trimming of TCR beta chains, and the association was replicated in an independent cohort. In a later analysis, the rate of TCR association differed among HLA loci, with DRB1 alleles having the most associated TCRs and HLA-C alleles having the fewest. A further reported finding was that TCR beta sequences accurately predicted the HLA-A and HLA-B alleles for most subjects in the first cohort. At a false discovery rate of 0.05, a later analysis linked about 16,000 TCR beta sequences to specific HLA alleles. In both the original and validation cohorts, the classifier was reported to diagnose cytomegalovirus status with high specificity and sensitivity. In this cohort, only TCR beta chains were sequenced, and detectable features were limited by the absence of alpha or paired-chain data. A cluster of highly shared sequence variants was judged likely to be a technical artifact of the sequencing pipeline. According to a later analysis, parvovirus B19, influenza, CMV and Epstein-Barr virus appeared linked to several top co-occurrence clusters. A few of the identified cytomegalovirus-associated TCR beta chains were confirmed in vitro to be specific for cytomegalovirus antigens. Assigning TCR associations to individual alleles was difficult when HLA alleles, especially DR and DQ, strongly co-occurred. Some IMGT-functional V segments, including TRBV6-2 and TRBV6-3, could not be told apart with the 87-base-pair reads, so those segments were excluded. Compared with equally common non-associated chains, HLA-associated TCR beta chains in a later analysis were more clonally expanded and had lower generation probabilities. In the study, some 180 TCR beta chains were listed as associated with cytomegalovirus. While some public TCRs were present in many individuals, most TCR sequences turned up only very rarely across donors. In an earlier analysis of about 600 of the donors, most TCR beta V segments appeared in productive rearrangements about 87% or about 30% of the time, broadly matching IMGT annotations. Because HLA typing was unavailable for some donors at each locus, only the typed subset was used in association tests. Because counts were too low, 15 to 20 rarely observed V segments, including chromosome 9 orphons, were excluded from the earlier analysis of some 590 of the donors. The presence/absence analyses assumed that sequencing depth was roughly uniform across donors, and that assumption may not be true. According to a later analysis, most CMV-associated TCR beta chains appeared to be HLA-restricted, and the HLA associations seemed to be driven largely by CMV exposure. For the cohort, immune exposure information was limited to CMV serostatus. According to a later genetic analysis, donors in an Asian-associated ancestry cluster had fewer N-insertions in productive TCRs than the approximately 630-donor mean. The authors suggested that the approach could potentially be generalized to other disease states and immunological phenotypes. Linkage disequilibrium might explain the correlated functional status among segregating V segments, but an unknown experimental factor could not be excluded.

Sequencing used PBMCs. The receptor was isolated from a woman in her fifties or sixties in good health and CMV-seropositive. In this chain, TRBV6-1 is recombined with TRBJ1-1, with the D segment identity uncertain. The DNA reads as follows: TGTGCCAGCAGTGAATGGAGAAGGACTGAAGCTTTCTTT. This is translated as CASSEWRRTEAFF.